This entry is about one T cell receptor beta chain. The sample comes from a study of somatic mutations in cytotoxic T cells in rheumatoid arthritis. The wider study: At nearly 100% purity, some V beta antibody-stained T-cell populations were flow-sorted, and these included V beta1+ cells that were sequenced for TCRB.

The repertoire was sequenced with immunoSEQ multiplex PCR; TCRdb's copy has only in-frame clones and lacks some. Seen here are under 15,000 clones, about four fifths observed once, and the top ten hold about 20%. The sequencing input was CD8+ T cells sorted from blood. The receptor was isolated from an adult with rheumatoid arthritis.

The CDR3 region has the DNA TGCGCCAGCAGCCCGGGACATGCCTACGAGCAGTACTTC. Translated: CASSPGHAYEQYF. J is TRBJ2-7 and V is TRBV4-1; maybe TRBD1 (6 bases). CDR3 length: 13 residues. Germline assignment: CDR1 MGHRA and CDR2 YSYEKL. V was shortened by 4 bases and J by 2 bases, with 9 bases between the two germline ends.